These T cell receptor beta chains were read from a single sample in a study of blood T cell repertoires in COVID-19. The method was immunoSEQ multiplex PCR; TCRdb's version includes in-frame clones alone and lacks a portion of them. The table lists about 290,000 clones, 85% of them singletons, with around 3.7% in the top ten. Specimen: peripheral blood. The receptors were sampled from a woman between 50 and 59 years old with active or convalescent COVID-19. The CDR3 runs from the conserved cysteine through the conserved F or W. A D gene is named only where the DNA matches it firmly. Clone size is stated in some rows and not others, as once, few, many or a class when expanded.

v_gene	len	d_gene	j_gene	abundance	CDR3aa	CDR3nt
TRBV3-1/TRBV3-2	14	.	TRBJ2-5	.	CASYIGADEETQYF	TGTGCCAGCTATATTGGGGCGGATGAAGAGACCCAGTACTTC
TRBV7-2	16	TRBD2	TRBJ2-5	.	CASSTMGLAGQETQYF	TGTGCCAGCAGCACCATGGGACTAGCGGGACAAGAGACCCAGTACTTC
TRBV19	16	TRBD1	TRBJ1-5	.	CASSSQGARGNQPQHF	TGTGCCAGTAGCTCACAGGGGGCTAGGGGCAATCAGCCCCAGCATTTT
TRBV24-1	17	TRBD2	TRBJ2-3	.	CATSDNGRAGVTDTQYF	TGTGCCACCAGTGACAACGGTCGGGCGGGAGTTACAGATACGCAGTATTTT
TRBV6-1	15	TRBD2	TRBJ2-3	medium-sized	CASSELAGLADTQYF	TGTGCCAGCAGTGAATTAGCGGGATTGGCAGATACGCAGTATTTT
TRBV7-6	17	.	TRBJ1-4	.	CASSRSLSGEPNEKLFF	TGTGCCAGCAGCCGAAGTCTATCGGGGGAACCAAATGAAAAACTGTTTTTT
TRBV19	15	TRBD1	TRBJ1-2	.	CASTRQGSSVHGYTF	TGTGCCAGTACTAGACAGGGATCATCTGTCCATGGCTACACCTTC
TRBV11-2	15	TRBD2	TRBJ2-3	.	CASSITSGGADTQYF	TGTGCCAGCAGCATAACTAGCGGGGGGGCGGATACGCAGTATTTT
TRBV6-1	15	.	TRBJ1-5	.	CASSEGTLGNQPQHF	TGTGCCAGCAGTGAAGGGACTCTTGGCAATCAGCCCCAGCATTTT
TRBV7-6	15	TRBD2	TRBJ2-7	.	CASSLASGSPYEQYF	TGTGCCAGCAGCTTGGCTAGCGGGAGCCCCTACGAGCAGTACTTC
TRBV6-2/TRBV6-3	16	.	TRBJ2-3	.	CASSYPSSLSTDTQYF	TGTGCCAGCAGTTACCCTAGTTCTTTGAGCACAGATACGCAGTATTTT
TRBV7-2	12	TRBD2	TRBJ2-7	.	CASSSYQGLVDF	TGTGCCAGCAGCTCTTACCAGGGACTAGTAGACTTC
TRBV2	15	TRBD1	TRBJ1-4	.	CASSFGQGNNEKLFF	TGTGCCAGCAGTTTCGGACAGGGAAATAATGAAAAACTGTTTTTT
TRBV5-1	14	.	TRBJ1-1	.	CASSLDVGNTEAFF	TGCGCCAGCAGCTTGGATGTCGGGAACACTGAAGCTTTCTTT
TRBV28	15	.	TRBJ1-4	.	CASSLEGVSNEKLFF	TGTGCCAGCAGTTTAGAAGGGGTTTCGAATGAAAAACTGTTTTTT
TRBV20-1	11	TRBD1	TRBJ2-3	.	CSAKDRDRQYF	TGCAGTGCTAAGGACCGGGACAGGCAGTATTTT
TRBV28	14	TRBD1	TRBJ1-4	once	CASSSGQGFEKLFF	TGTGCCAGCAGTTCGGGACAGGGATTTGAAAAACTGTTTTTT
TRBV28	14	.	TRBJ2-1	.	CASSLWSSHNEQFF	TGTGCCAGCAGTTTATGGTCTAGCCACAATGAGCAGTTCTTC
TRBV7-6	15	.	TRBJ2-1	.	CASSMIPDLATEQFF	TGTGCCAGCAGTATGATTCCCGACCTAGCAACTGAGCAGTTCTTC
TRBV7-8	13	.	TRBJ1-5	.	CASSLREGQPQHF	TGTGCCAGCAGTTTGAGGGAGGGGCAGCCCCAGCATTTT
TRBV14	16	.	TRBJ1-1	.	CASSQWGEGANTEAFF	TGTGCCAGCAGCCAATGGGGGGAAGGGGCTAACACTGAAGCTTTCTTT
TRBV5-1	14	.	TRBJ1-3	.	CASSADSSGNTIYF	TGCGCCAGCAGCGCAGACAGCTCTGGAAACACCATATATTTT
TRBV6-5	14	TRBD1	TRBJ2-1	.	CASRGTGSYNEQFF	TGTGCCAGCAGGGGGACAGGGTCCTACAATGAGCAGTTCTTC
TRBV7-8	16	TRBD1	TRBJ1-5	few	CASSLGPRGRGRPQHF	TGTGCCAGCAGCTTAGGGCCCAGGGGGCGCGGGAGGCCCCAGCATTTT
TRBV6-5	15	TRBD2	TRBJ2-7	.	CASSYGLAGAYEQYF	TGTGCCAGCAGTTACGGACTAGCGGGGGCCTACGAGCAGTACTTC
TRBV15	15	TRBD1	TRBJ1-5	.	CATSLDRGSNQPQHF	TGTGCCACCAGCCTGGACAGGGGAAGCAATCAGCCCCAGCATTTT